The 31 T cell receptor beta chains reported below all come from one sample, sequenced in a study of regulatory T cells in long-lasting Graves disease (dated by TCRdb to the early 2020s). In the paper's terms, the time point label means: persistent/refractory GD, antithyroid drugs over 5 years with positive TRAb. For both TCR sequencing and RNA sequencing, RNA was extracted from PBMCs in TRIzol. Receptor libraries were prepared by multiplex PCR. The sequencing machine was an Illumina HiSeq 4000. CDR3 regions were amplified by Arm-PCR with iRepertoire HTBI primers to construct TCR beta libraries. The public sequencing data were trimmed at Q25 with fastp and processed into clonotypes with MiXCR by TCRdb, which kept only in-frame beta chains. A single entry per CDR3 protein holds the most common genes and DNA from its merged rows. This sample gives fewer than 600,000 distinct CDR3 sequences in total; 22% of them show up just once. The ten largest clones add up to around 13% of the sample.

The source was peripheral blood mononuclear cells (PBMCs), collected when the disease was refractory, from a patient treated with antithyroid drugs. The origin of the receptors is a female donor with Graves disease.

The chain employs TRBV29-1 and TRBJ1-4; TRBD1 might be the D (6 bases). Trimming took 7 bases from V and 8 from J, leaving 17 bases between them. Germline lookup yields CDR1 SQVTM and CDR2 ANQGSEA. CDR3 size: 13 residues. The CDR3: CSGKWGASEKLFF. CDR3 sequence (DNA): TGCAGCGGGAAGTGGGGGGCGAGCGAAAAACTGTTTTTT. The full variable domain, in which reference TRBV29-1 and TRBJ1-4 provide the parts outside the CDR3, is SAVISQKPSRDICQRGTSLTIQCQVDSQVTMMFWYRQQPGQSLTLIATANQGSEATYESGFVIDKFPISRPNLTFSTLTVSNMSPEDSSIYLCSGKWGASEKLFFGSGTQLSVL.

The genes are TRBV6-1 and TRBJ2-1; TRBD1 agrees at 7 bases. Per germline, CDR1 MNHNS and CDR2 SASEGT. V trimming: 3 bases; J trimming: 4 bases; junction bases outside the gene matches: 3. This CDR3 contains 14 residues. The CDR3 loop reads CASSDRGFYNEQFF. The CDR3 region has the DNA TGTGCCAGCAGTGACAGGGGGTTTTACAATGAGCAGTTCTTC.

The chain recombines TRBV2 with TRBJ2-3; possibly TRBD1 or TRBD2 for D (5 bases each). Germline V gives CDR1 SNHLY, CDR2 FYNNEI. The CDR3 has 15 amino acids. The ends were cut back, 6 bases at V and 6 bases at J, with 19 bases in the middle. The CDR3 DNA is TGTGCCAGCAGCCAAATAGGGACCCTGGTGGATACGCAGTATTTT. It codes for CASSQIGTLVDTQYF.

This clonotype was observed many times. This chain links TRBV28 with TRBJ2-7; D possibly uses TRBD1 or TRBD2 (5 bases each). This CDR3 region has 15 residues. V gave up 4 bases and J gave up 3 bases, with 16 bases separating them. Germline V gene lookup returns CDR1 MDHEN and CDR2 SYDVKM. The CDR3 protein is CASSSQSRAGYEQYF. The CDR3 bases are TGTGCCAGCAGTTCTCAGAGCAGGGCGGGCTACGAGCAGTACTTC.

The chain employs TRBV20-1 and TRBJ1-2; tentatively, D is TRBD1 (5 bases). This CDR3 has 15 residues. Trimming shortened V by 3 bases and J by 0 bases, and 14 bases separated the two germline ends. The germline V gene encodes CDR1 DFQATT and CDR2 SNEGSKA (reference sequence). CDR3 amino acids: CSASHWGTSNYGYTF. The CDR3 DNA follows: TGCAGTGCTAGTCACTGGGGGACTTCTAACTATGGCTACACCTTC.

At least ten counts were recorded for this clonotype. The chain couples TRBV7-2 to TRBJ2-7, with 7 bases that match TRBD1. The length of the CDR3 is 14 residues. Unmatched junction bases numbered 5, after V lost 1 base and J lost 5 bases. Germline CDR1 SGHTA, CDR2 FQGNSA. The CDR3 coding sequence is TGTGCCAGCAGCTTAGTACAGGGGTGGAACGAGCAGTACTTC. This encodes CASSLVQGWNEQYF.

V is TRBV4-1 and J is TRBJ2-1; D remains ambiguous. Germline V gene data show CDR1 as MGHRA and CDR2 as YSYEKL. CDR3 length: 10 amino acids. Deletions cut 0 bases from V and 9 bases from J, with 0 bases between. In DNA, the CDR3 is TGCGCCAGCAGCCAAGATGAGCAGTTCTTC. Translated: CASSQDEQFF.

The sample holds many counts of this clonotype. The chain combines TRBV7-2 with TRBJ1-2; D gene unclear. This CDR3 is 12 amino acids long. Germline CDR1 and CDR2: SGHTA and FQGNSA. V was shortened by 2 bases and J by 6 bases, with 7 bases between the two germline ends. The CDR3 sequence is CASSLRTHGYTF. The CDR3 region has the DNA TGTGCCAGCAGCTTACGGACCCATGGCTACACCTTC.

V usage is TRBV5-6 and J usage is TRBJ2-5; tentatively, D is TRBD2 (5 bases). Germline assignment: CDR1 SGHDT and CDR2 YYEEEE. The CDR3 extends over 13 amino acids. V gave up 4 bases and J gave up 5 bases, with 12 bases separating them. The CDR3 is CASSDPPGETQYF. For the CDR3, the DNA is TGTGCCAGCAGCGACCCTCCGGGGGAGACCCAGTACTTC.

V and J are TRBV7-2 and TRBJ2-1; D not certain. The CDR3 consists of 16 residues. The ends were cut back, 5 bases at V and 0 bases at J, with 14 bases in the middle. The V gene's germline CDR1 is SGHTA and CDR2 FQGNSA. The CDR3 region is CASSPRNPRSYNEQFF. CDR3 DNA: TGTGCCAGCAGCCCGCGAAATCCCCGCTCCTACAATGAGCAGTTCTTC.

The table lists this clonotype with a few counts. The chain uses TRBV20-1 and TRBJ2-2; possibly TRBD1 for D (6 bases). V was clipped by 2 bases and J by 7 bases, with 11 bases between them. This CDR3 spans 13 amino acids. Germline lookup yields CDR1 DFQATT and CDR2 SNEGSKA (reference sequence). CDR3 protein: CSARQGSLGELFF. CDR3 DNA: TGCAGTGCTAGACAGGGGTCGCTCGGGGAGCTGTTTTTT.

The table lists this clonotype with many counts. This chain joins TRBV20-1 and TRBJ1-2; 7 nucleotides line up with TRBD1. After removal of 6 bases from V and 8 bases from J, the junction contained 12 bases not matched to a gene. This CDR3 contains 13 residues. Looked up from germline, CDR1 is DFQATT and CDR2 is SNEGSKA (reference sequence). CDR3 region: CSAGGNRGGGYTF. In DNA form, the CDR3 reads TGCAGTGCGGGGGGCAACAGGGGCGGCGGCTACACCTTC.

The chain couples TRBV7-2 to TRBJ1-3; no firm D call. Germline V gene lookup returns CDR1 SGHTA and CDR2 FQGNSA. The CDR3 length is 13 residues. The V end lost 3 bases, the J end lost 4 bases, and 7 bases lay between the germline ends. The DNA for the CDR3 is TGTGCCAGCAGCTTTTCGGACGGAAACACCATATATTTT. Translating gives CASSFSDGNTIYF.

This clonotype has a handful of counts. The V gene is TRBV20-1, the J gene TRBJ1-3, with D perhaps TRBD1 (5 bases). V gave up 0 bases and J gave up 2 bases, with 11 bases separating them. Germline CDR1 DFQATT, CDR2 SNEGSKA (reference sequence). CDR3 length: 15 residues. The CDR3 loop reads CSAREYGQAGNTIYF. CDR3 DNA: TGCAGTGCTAGAGAATACGGACAAGCTGGAAACACCATATATTTT.

V is TRBV7-2 and J is TRBJ2-7, with TRBD1 identical over 11 bases. CDR3 size: 16 residues. V shed 5 bases and J 10 bases; nucleotides not matched to a gene: 16. The germline CDR1 and CDR2 sequences are SGHTA and FQGNSA. The CDR3 DNA reads TGTGCCAGCAGCCCGGACAGGGGGCTTTCGGCCCCGACACAGTACTTC. It encodes CASSPDRGLSAPTQYF.

This clonotype has a count of ten or more. The rearrangement uses TRBV28 and TRBJ1-4, with 7 bases fitting TRBD1. Germline V gene lookup returns CDR1 MDHEN and CDR2 SYDVKM. Germline trimming cut 10 bases from V and 8 bases from J; bases unmatched to any gene: 10. This CDR3 comprises 13 residues. The CDR3 DNA sequence: TGTGCCACCTGGGGGCAGGGGGTAGAAAAACTGTTTTTT. As protein: CATWGQGVEKLFF.

This clonotype was seen at least ten times. The rearrangement links TRBV11-2 to TRBJ2-5, with D hard to call. The CDR3 consists of 12 residues. V lost 3 bases to trimming and J lost 5 bases, with 7 bases between them. Germline V gene lookup returns CDR1 SGHAT and CDR2 FQNNGV. The CDR3 DNA follows: TGTGCCAGCAGCTTTTTATCGGAGACCCAGTACTTC. Translation: CASSFLSETQYF.

This clonotype was detected ten times or more. The V and J genes are TRBV6-1 and TRBJ1-1; perhaps TRBD1 as D (6 bases). The CDR3 has 14 residues. In germline, CDR1 is MNHNS, CDR2 SASEGT. Trimming took 6 bases from V and 6 from J, leaving 17 bases between them. CDR3: CASRPEGGGPEAFF. The CDR3 DNA is TGTGCCAGCAGGCCCGAGGGAGGGGGTCCTGAAGCTTTCTTT.

This clonotype was observed a handful of times. V gene TRBV3-1 combines with J gene TRBJ2-3; D is undetermined. Germline V gene data show CDR1 as LGHDT and CDR2 as YNNKEL (reference sequence). Trimming cost V 3 bases and J 0 bases, with 7 bases left between them. This CDR3 comprises 14 residues. As DNA, the CDR3 is TGTGCCAGCAGCCAGTGGGGAAGCACAGATACGCAGTATTTT. Its translation: CASSQWGSTDTQYF.

This clonotype was seen repeatedly, ten times or more. The chain employs TRBV28 and TRBJ2-1, with 7 bases that match TRBD2. The CDR3 sequence is 17 residues long. Trimming removed 5 bases from V and 3 bases from J; junction bases left unmatched: 13. Germline lookup yields CDR1 MDHEN and CDR2 SYDVKM. The DNA of the CDR3 is TGTGCCAGCAGTAGAAGGAGAGCGGGGTTTGGCTACAATGAGCAGTTCTTC. Translation gives CASSRRRAGFGYNEQFF.

Concerning this clonotype itself: A clone one base away is much larger, so this may be a read error. CDR3 sequence (DNA): TGTGCCGGCAGTGGATTCAGCAATCAGCCCCAGCATTTT. This sequence encodes CAGSGFSNQPQHF. The chain couples TRBV2 to TRBJ1-5; D remains ambiguous. This CDR3 has 13 residues. From germline, CDR1 is SNHLY and CDR2 FYNNEI.

This clonotype has only a few counts. The rearrangement joins TRBV7-8 to TRBJ2-7; D uncertain. The CDR3 loop spans 12 amino acids. CDR1 is SGHVS and CDR2 is FQNEAQ in the germline V gene. V dropped 5 bases and J dropped 7 bases, with 12 bases sitting between them. CDR3 sequence (DNA): TGTGCCAGCAGCCCCGATCGTCAGGAGCAGTACTTC. It encodes CASSPDRQEQYF.

V is TRBV29-1 and J is TRBJ2-4; a possible D gene is TRBD2 (7 bases). In germline, CDR1 is SQVTM, CDR2 ANQGSEA. CDR3 length: 12 amino acids. The V end lost 6 bases, the J end lost 6 bases, and 12 bases lay between the germline ends. CDR3 bases: TGCAGCGTCAAAGGGGGGGGAAACATTCAGTACTTC. Its protein is CSVKGGGNIQYF.

In its sample, this clonotype was seen a few times. The chain employs TRBV5-6 and TRBJ2-7; no clear D gene. CDR1 and CDR2 from the germline V gene are SGHDT and YYEEEE. V lost 0 bases and J 3 bases, leaving 4 bases between the germline ends. The CDR3 runs to 12 residues. The CDR3 DNA reads TGTGCCAGCAGCTTGGAGAACTACGAGCAGTACTTC. Its protein is CASSLENYEQYF.

This clonotype was detected ten times or more. The V and J genes are TRBV11-2 and TRBJ1-2; no clear D. V lost 2 bases, J lost 4 bases, and 5 bases lay in between. This CDR3 has 12 residues. Germline V gene lookup returns CDR1 SGHAT and CDR2 FQNNGV. CDR3 sequence reads: CASSLTPYGYTF. The CDR3 nucleotides are TGTGCCAGCAGCTTAACCCCCTATGGCTACACCTTC.

This clonotype was seen many times. This chain connects TRBV6-1 to TRBJ2-7, with TRBD1 as a possible D gene (6 bases). Germline CDR1 is MNHNS and CDR2 is SASEGT. The CDR3 consists of 13 residues. Trimming cost V 6 bases and J 0 bases, with 9 bases left between them. Here the CDR3 DNA reads TGTGCCAGCAGGAACAGGGTCTCCTACGAGCAGTACTTC. Its protein is CASRNRVSYEQYF.

This clonotype has at least ten counts. The gene calls are TRBV24-1 and TRBJ2-2; possible D gene TRBD1, 5 bases. Trimming removed 8 bases from V and 3 bases from J, with 6 bases in between. Looked up from germline, CDR1 is KGHDR and CDR2 is SFDVKD. This CDR3 spans 12 amino acids. The CDR3 DNA reads as TGTGCCACCAAGACAGACACCGGGGAGCTGTTTTTT. Translation: CATKTDTGELFF.

This clonotype was recorded many times. The chain has TRBV7-2 and TRBJ2-5, with 7 bases aligning to TRBD2. Germline assignment: CDR1 SGHTA and CDR2 FQGNSA. The J segment lost 1 base and the V segment lost 0 bases, leaving 2 bases of the junction unmatched. The CDR3 is 15 residues long. In DNA, the CDR3 is TGTGCCAGCAGCTTAGCGGGGGGGAGCCAAGAGACCCAGTACTTC. Its translation is CASSLAGGSQETQYF. Complete variable domain (other parts from reference TRBV7-2 and TRBJ2-5): GAGVSQSPSNKVTEKGKDVELRCDPISGHTALYWYRQSLGQGLEFLIYFQGNSAPDKSGLPSDRFSAERTGGSVSTLTIQRTQQEDSAVYLCASSLAGGSQETQYFGPGTRLLVL.

This clonotype has a count of ten or more. The chain employs TRBV28 and TRBJ1-4, with 10 bases identical to TRBD1. Germline CDR1 reads MDHEN; CDR2 reads SYDVKM. The V gene end was trimmed by 0 bases and the J gene end by 7 bases; junction bases not matched to a gene: 2. CDR3 length: 15 amino acids. CDR3 sequence (DNA): TGTGCCAGCAGTTTATGGAGGGACAGGGGTGAAAAACTGTTTTTT. Protein product: CASSLWRDRGEKLFF. Full variable domain (outside the CDR3, taken from reference TRBV28 and TRBJ1-4): DVKVTQSSRYLVKRTGEKVFLECVQDMDHENMFWYRQDPGLGLRLIYFSYDVKMKEKGDIPEGYSVSREKKERFSLILESASTNQTSMYLCASSLWRDRGEKLFFGSGTQLSVL.

This clonotype was seen more than once but under ten times. The chain links TRBV5-1 to TRBJ1-1; D is unclear. V lost 5 bases to trimming and J lost 4 bases, with 12 bases between them. There are 13 residues in the CDR3. Germline CDR1 SGHRS, CDR2 YFSETQ. CDR3 DNA sequence: TGCGCCAGCAGTTCCGAATCCTTCACTGAAGCTTTCTTT. Its translation: CASSSESFTEAFF.

This clonotype has a handful of counts. This chain links TRBV20-1 with TRBJ2-7; 9 bases are a match to TRBD1. This CDR3 has 13 amino acids. After removal of 8 bases from V and 4 bases from J, the junction contained 9 bases not matched to a gene. Germline-derived CDR1 and CDR2 are DFQATT and SNEGSKA (reference sequence). The CDR3 DNA is TGCAGTTCAACAACAGGGGGCGCTTACGAGCAGTACTTC. It is translated as CSSTTGGAYEQYF.